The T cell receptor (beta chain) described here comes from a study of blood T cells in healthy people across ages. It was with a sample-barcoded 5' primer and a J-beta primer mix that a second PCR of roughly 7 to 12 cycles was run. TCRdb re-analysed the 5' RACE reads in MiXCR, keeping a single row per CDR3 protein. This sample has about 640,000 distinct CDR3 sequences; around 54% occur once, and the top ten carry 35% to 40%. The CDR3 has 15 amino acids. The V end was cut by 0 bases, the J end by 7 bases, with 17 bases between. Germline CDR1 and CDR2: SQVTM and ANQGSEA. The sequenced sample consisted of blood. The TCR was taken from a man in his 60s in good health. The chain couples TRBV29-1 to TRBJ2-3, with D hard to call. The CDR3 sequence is CSVEDGGRVANTQYF. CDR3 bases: TGCAGCGTTGAAGATGGCGGACGGGTCGCAAATACGCAGTATTTT.